These T cell receptor beta chains were read from a single sample in a study of post-analysis software for immune sequencing data. TCRdb reprocessed the PCR reads with MiXCR, giving one entry per CDR3 protein. The data hold under 900,000 distinct CDR3 sequences, with roughly 50% observed a single time. The sequencing input was blood. The receptors shown here come from a girl between 10 and 17 years old with multiple sclerosis. Both conserved end residues are part of each CDR3. A D gene is named only where the DNA matches it firmly.

D | J | V | CDR3
NA | TRBJ1-1 | TRBV20-1 | CSARDLSNRLNTEAFF
TRBD1 | TRBJ2-1 | TRBV24-1 | CATSEGTGLGNEQFF
TRBD1 | TRBJ1-5 | TRBV7-2 | CASSLAPGQAYQPQHF
NA | TRBJ1-2 | TRBV20-1 | CSARDPIFGGYTF
NA | NA | TRBV2 | CASRAWVGTENIQYF
TRBD2 | TRBJ2-5 | TRBV27 | CASSSGTSGSPQYF
NA | TRBJ2-1 | TRBV3-1 | CASSQERVVVGNEQFF
NA | TRBJ1-1 | TRBV7-8 | CASSLGTRLEAFF
NA | TRBJ2-5 | TRBV7-9 | CASSLGTVQTQYF
TRBD1 | TRBJ1-6 | TRBV5-8 | CASSSGQGGGSYNSPLHF
NA | TRBJ2-1 | TRBV3-1 | CASSQEVAAGEFF
NA | TRBJ2-3 | TRBV25-1 | CASSEYSDTQYF
NA | TRBJ2-5 | TRBV5-1 | CASSLGVGPQETQYF
NA | TRBJ2-4 | TRBV29-1 | CSVRSLVAKNIQYF
TRBD1 | TRBJ1-2 | TRBV12-3/TRBV12-4 | CASSLRGPTNYGYTF
NA | TRBJ2-7 | TRBV4-1 | CASSRGTLYEQYF
NA | TRBJ2-7 | TRBV20-1 | CSAPRVSYEQYF
NA | TRBJ1-1 | TRBV5-1 | CASSLEATMNTEAFF
NA | NA | TRBV20-1 | CSARDQGTAYEQYF
NA | TRBJ2-7 | TRBV20-1 | CGAGAAYEQYF
NA | TRBJ2-7 | TRBV29-1 | CSASDFGSSYEQYF
TRBD2 | TRBJ2-6 | TRBV5-1 | CASSPISGTYGANVLTF